These 29 T cell receptor beta chains came from one sample sequenced in a study of T cell repertoires in cytomegalovirus infection. TCRdb recomputed calls from the reads with MiXCR, one row per CDR3 protein. The sample lists more than 300,000 distinct CDR3 sequences, about 32% occurring once. Which antigens these TCRs recognize remains unknown. The sample consisted of cultured PBMCs, taken from culture after CMV antigen stimulation. The receptors originated from a human donor in good health (CMV status not recorded). Some clones in this sample may be carry-over from other donors' samples.

CDR3 bases: TGTGCCAGCAGCACCGGGACAGGGGACTATGGCTACACCTTC. Protein: CASSTGTGDYGYTF. The chain carries TRBV7-2 and TRBJ1-2; TRBD1 aligns across 10 bases. J was trimmed by 3 bases and V by 5 bases; bases with no gene match: 3. Germline V gives CDR1 SGHTA, CDR2 FQGNSA. CDR3 length: 14 amino acids.

In DNA form, the CDR3 reads TGTGCCAGCAGTTACTCCGGGACAGGGGAATCCAATCAGCCCCAGCATTTT. It is translated as CASSYSGTGESNQPQHF. The V gene is TRBV6-6, the J gene TRBJ1-5, with TRBD1 matching over 10 bases. Per the germline V gene, CDR1 is MNHNY and CDR2 is SVGAGI (reference sequence). The CDR3 totals 17 residues. V was clipped by 0 bases and J by 3 bases; unmatched bases: 5.

This clonotype was observed many times. This chain uses TRBV6-1 with TRBJ1-5; D is possibly TRBD1 (6 bases). Trimming removed 5 bases at V and 7 bases at J, with 18 bases between. This CDR3 contains 15 residues. CDR1 and CDR2 (germline): MNHNS, SASEGT. As DNA, the CDR3 is TGTGCCAGCAGTCCCCCGGCGGGGGGCAGGCAGCCCCAGCATTTT. It is translated as CASSPPAGGRQPQHF.

The genes are TRBV7-2 and TRBJ1-5; perhaps TRBD1 as D (5 bases). CDR1 is SGHTA and CDR2 is FQGNSA in the germline V gene. This CDR3 comprises 15 residues. V was cut by 1 base and J by 7 bases, with 14 bases left in between. This CDR3 reads CASSLVGVSGQPQHF. The CDR3 nucleotides are TGTGCCAGCAGCTTAGTAGGGGTGTCAGGACAGCCCCAGCATTTT.

This clonotype was seen many times. V gene TRBV7-2 combines with J gene TRBJ2-3; D call uncertain. Germline CDR1 and CDR2: SGHTA and FQGNSA. Trimming cost V 0 bases and J 4 bases, with 17 bases left between them. CDR3 size: 17 residues. CDR3 loop: CASSLALALVGSDTQYF. CDR3 sequence (DNA): TGTGCCAGCAGCTTAGCCCTTGCCCTAGTTGGCTCAGATACGCAGTATTTT.

This clonotype was seen a few times. This sequence joins TRBV6-5 and TRBJ2-1; TRBD2 might be the D (5 bases). The CDR3 totals 16 residues. V was clipped by 0 bases and J by 6 bases, with 15 bases between them. Per germline, CDR1 MNHEY and CDR2 SVGAGI. This CDR3 reads CASSYSLTGKLNEQFF. The CDR3 coding sequence is TGTGCCAGCAGTTACTCATTAACGGGAAAACTCAATGAGCAGTTCTTC.

The gene calls are TRBV25-1 and TRBJ2-7; 10 positions agree with TRBD2. This CDR3 has 15 amino acids. CDR1 is MGHDK, CDR2 SYGVNS, per germline. V lost 4 bases and J lost 2; bases outside the gene matches: 5. CDR3 DNA: TGTGCCAGCAGTGGAGGACTAGCGGCCACCTACGAGCAGTACTTC. This sequence encodes CASSGGLAATYEQYF.

This clonotype was picked up many times. The genes are TRBV20-1 and TRBJ2-1, with D perhaps TRBD1 or TRBD2 (6 bases each). This CDR3 region has 16 residues. Trimming shortened V by 3 bases and J by 1 base, and 16 bases separated the two germline ends. The germline V gene has CDR1 DFQATT and CDR2 SNEGSKA (reference sequence). In DNA, the CDR3 is TGCAGTGCTAGCCTTCCGGGGGCGCAATCCTACAATGAGCAGTTCTTC. It encodes CSASLPGAQSYNEQFF.

This clonotype was detected a few times. This sequence joins TRBV2 and TRBJ1-5; D uncertain. The length of the CDR3 is 12 residues. The germline V and J ends were trimmed by 5 bases and 0 bases, with 2 bases remaining between them. Germline V CDR1 and CDR2: SNHLY, FYNNEI. CDR3 DNA: TGTGCCAGCAGTCATAGCAATCAGCCCCAGCATTTT. As protein: CASSHSNQPQHF.

The V gene is TRBV7-2, the J gene TRBJ2-7; TRBD2 might be the D (5 bases). This CDR3 contains 15 residues. Between the trimmed V and J ends, which lost 5 bases and 3 bases, there was a span of 17 bases. CDR1 is SGHTA and CDR2 is FQGNSA in the germline V gene. In DNA form, the CDR3 reads TGTGCCAGCAGCGCCGCCTCGGGAAACCACTACGAGCAGTACTTC. It codes for CASSAASGNHYEQYF.

The V and J genes are TRBV7-4 and TRBJ2-5, with 7 bases lining up with TRBD1. The ends lost 1 base at V and 4 bases at J; junction bases unmatched: 3. CDR1 and CDR2 from the germline V gene are SGHVT and SQSDAQ. This CDR3 is 14 amino acids long. In DNA form, the CDR3 reads TGTGCCAGCAGCTTAGTGACAGGGCGAGAGACCCAGTACTTC. As protein: CASSLVTGRETQYF.

Only a few counts were recorded for this clonotype. This chain joins TRBV11-1 and TRBJ2-2; 11 bases map to TRBD2. V trimming: 4 bases; J trimming: 6 bases; junction bases outside the gene matches: 4. CDR1 is SGHAT and CDR2 is FQDESV in the germline V gene (reference sequence). This CDR3 comprises 15 residues. The CDR3 nucleotides are TGTGCCAGCAGCTACTATAGCGGGAGGGCCGGGGAGCTGTTTTTT. Translation gives CASSYYSGRAGELFF.

This clonotype is a singleton in its sample. The chain uses TRBV6-2 or TRBV6-3 and TRBJ2-7, with a tentative D call TRBD1 (5 bases). Germline CDR1 and CDR2: MNHEY and SVGEGT. V lost 0 bases, J lost 2 bases, and 8 bases lay in between. This CDR3 has 14 residues. Here the CDR3 DNA reads TGTGCCAGCAGTTACTCCAGGGTTGCCTACGAGCAGTACTTC. Protein sequence: CASSYSRVAYEQYF.

V and J are TRBV19 and TRBJ1-2; D is possibly TRBD1 (5 bases). Trimming took off 1 base at V and 2 bases at J, with 11 bases between the two ends. This CDR3 is 15 amino acids long. Per the germline V gene, CDR1 is LNHDA and CDR2 is SQIVND (reference sequence). The CDR3: CASSIVTGTNYGYTF. CDR3 nucleotides: TGTGCCAGTAGTATAGTTACCGGGACCAACTATGGCTACACCTTC.

There are a few counts of this clonotype. This chain uses TRBV12-3 or TRBV12-4 with TRBJ2-3; possibly TRBD1 or TRBD2 for D (5 bases each). Between the trimmed V and J ends, which lost 2 bases and 0 bases, there was a span of 6 bases. This CDR3 spans 14 amino acids. The CDR3 loop reads CASSLWGSTDTQYF. CDR3 nucleotides: TGTGCCAGCAGTTTATGGGGGAGCACAGATACGCAGTATTTT.

The rearrangement links TRBV20-1 to TRBJ2-5; the D gene is possibly TRBD2 (5 bases). Germline assignment: CDR1 DFQATT and CDR2 SNEGSKA (reference sequence). V gave up 2 bases and J gave up 0 bases, with 13 bases separating them. There are 15 residues in the CDR3. The CDR3 loop reads CSARPTGLNQETQYF. In DNA form, the CDR3 reads TGCAGTGCTAGACCCACGGGGTTAAACCAAGAGACCCAGTACTTC.

The CDR3 DNA reads TGTGCCAGCCAGGGGCCTTGGGGGGGGCCCCCGGAAAAACTGTTTTTT. Residues: CASQGPWGGPPEKLFF. The V and J genes are TRBV18 and TRBJ1-4, with D possibly being TRBD1 (6 bases). Trimming cost V 8 bases and J 8 bases, with 24 bases left between them. The CDR3 totals 16 residues. Germline values: CDR1 KGHSH, CDR2 LQKENI.

V and J are TRBV12-3 or TRBV12-4 and TRBJ2-5; D perhaps matches TRBD1 (5 bases). The CDR3 is 14 residues long. V lost 6 bases to trimming and J lost 1 base, with 12 bases between them. The CDR3 is CASRKTDTQETQYF. CDR3 nucleotides: TGTGCCAGCAGAAAGACAGACACCCAAGAGACCCAGTACTTC.

This clonotype was counted once. Germline is not matched at one junction end, which may reflect a read error. V and J are TRBV7-8 and TRBJ2-7, with unresolved D. The CDR3 covers 12 residues. CDR1 and CDR2 (germline): SGHVS, FQNEAQ. The CDR3 DNA follows: TGTGCCAGGAGCTCCCGTCCCTACGAGCAGTACTTC. Amino acids: CARSSRPYEQYF.

The chain combines TRBV7-6 with TRBJ2-1; the D gene is possibly TRBD1 (5 bases). The V and J ends lost 5 bases and 4 bases respectively, with 9 bases between them. From germline, CDR1 is SGHVS and CDR2 FNYEAQ. The CDR3 has 13 residues. DNA of the CDR3: TGTGCCAGCAGCCCGCGACAGTACAATGAGCAGTTCTTC. Protein product: CASSPRQYNEQFF.

CDR3 DNA: TGCAGTGCTATTTTCCAAAGGAGGCCCAATGAGCAGTTCTTC. Residues: CSAIFQRRPNEQFF. This chain links TRBV20-1 with TRBJ2-1; D may be TRBD2 (5 bases). This CDR3 contains 14 residues. Germline assignment: CDR1 DFQATT and CDR2 SNEGSKA (reference sequence). Trimming pared 4 bases from V and 6 bases from J, leaving 16 bases between.

This clonotype showed up just a few times. The V and J genes are TRBV7-2 and TRBJ1-4; 7 nucleotides align to TRBD1. Germline V gives CDR1 SGHTA, CDR2 FQGNSA. The V gene end was trimmed by 4 bases and the J gene end by 0 bases; junction bases not matched to a gene: 2. CDR3 size: 15 residues. CDR3 sequence (DNA): TGTGCCAGCAGCTCGCAGGGGGCAACTAATGAAAAACTGTTTTTT. Protein: CASSSQGATNEKLFF.

Ten or more counts support this clonotype. The rearrangement uses TRBV27 and TRBJ1-5, with 7 bases fitting TRBD1. J gave up 8 bases and V 5 bases, and 6 bases lay outside the gene matches. The CDR3 totals 13 residues. The germline CDR1 and CDR2 sequences are MNHEY and SMNVEV (reference sequence). The CDR3 DNA sequence: TGTGCCAGCAGTGGACAGGCGGTGGAGCCCCAGCATTTT. Protein sequence: CASSGQAVEPQHF.

This chain connects TRBV20-1 to TRBJ2-7, with 8 bases aligning to TRBD1. V lost 5 bases and J lost 1; bases outside the gene matches: 7. Per the germline V gene, CDR1 is DFQATT and CDR2 is SNEGSKA (reference sequence). The CDR3 spans 14 residues. In DNA form, the CDR3 reads TGCAGTGCTCAGGACAGGGTGAGGTCCTACGAGCAGTACTTC. Protein sequence: CSAQDRVRSYEQYF.

This chain uses TRBV19 with TRBJ2-2; D is perhaps TRBD1 (5 bases). The CDR3 loop spans 13 amino acids. Germline-derived CDR1 and CDR2 are LNHDA and SQIVND (reference sequence). Trimming took 7 bases from V and 6 from J, leaving 12 bases between them. CDR3 residues: CASTRLQAGELFF. The CDR3 region has the DNA TGTGCCAGTACCCGATTACAGGCCGGGGAGCTGTTTTTT.

Only one count was recorded for this clonotype. This sequence joins TRBV6-1 and TRBJ2-1; TRBD2 aligns across 7 bases. The CDR3 contains 14 residues. Germline V lookup: CDR1 MNHNS, CDR2 SASEGT. Trimming cost V 7 bases and J 8 bases; bases outside gene matches: 11. CDR3: CASNFAGDSDEQFF. In DNA, the CDR3 is TGTGCCAGCAATTTCGCGGGAGACAGTGATGAGCAGTTCTTC.

The J gene is TRBJ2-5, the V gene TRBV7-2; 14 nucleotides match TRBD2. The CDR3 runs to 18 residues. J lost 3 bases, V lost 5 bases, and 11 bases had no gene match. CDR1 and CDR2 from the germline V gene are SGHTA and FQGNSA. CDR3 in amino acids: CASSPRLAGGRRKETQYF. The CDR3 DNA reads TGTGCCAGCAGCCCTCGACTAGCGGGAGGGAGACGAAAAGAGACCCAGTACTTC.

This clonotype was seen only a few times. This chain links TRBV11-3 with TRBJ1-1, with 9 bases that match TRBD1. The CDR3 is 14 residues long. The ends lost 4 bases at V and 6 bases at J; junction bases unmatched: 6. From germline, CDR1 is SGHNT and CDR2 YENEEA. CDR3 DNA sequence: TGTGCCAGCAGCTCCCGGGACAGGGACCCTGAAGCTTTCTTT. It codes for CASSSRDRDPEAFF.

This clonotype showed up just a few times. The J gene is TRBJ2-3, the V gene TRBV6-6; 7 bases agree with TRBD1. Germline CDR1 reads MNHNY; CDR2 reads SVGAGI (reference sequence). The length of the CDR3 is 14 residues. Unmatched junction bases numbered 4, after V lost 6 bases and J lost 1 base. The CDR3 DNA reads as TGTGCCAGCAGGTACACAGGGGGCACAGATACGCAGTATTTT. Its translation: CASRYTGGTDTQYF.